This TCR beta chain came from a study of persistence of HIV-infected CD4 T cells. Study context: Suppressive ART had lasted a median of around 8 years.

With respect to this clone: Its antigen is undetermined.

Trimming took off 0 bases at V and 2 bases at J, with 12 bases between the two ends. Germline V gives CDR1 SGHRS, CDR2 YFSETQ. The CDR3 runs 16 residues. Sequencing used immunoSEQ version 4 in survey mode. Generated by immunoSEQ multiplex PCR, the TCRdb table keeps only in-frame clones and is missing some. The repertoire consists of 15,000 to 20,000 clones, with roughly two thirds occurring once and the leading ten covering roughly 8.4%. Stimulation used approximately 9.6 ug/mL lysate from CMV-infected fibroblasts. CD4+ T cells upregulating both CD40 ligand and CD69 were sorted as responding cells. Adults with HIV-1 started suppressive ART while chronically infected. Undetectable plasma HIV-1 RNA below 50 copies/mL lasted at least 4 years.

The chain employs TRBV5-1 and TRBJ1-3; D not resolved. The clonotype was recovered from an adult woman with HIV who was CMV-seropositive. The sequencing used CD4+ T cells sorted from PBMCs after roughly 20-hour stimulation, collected from a patient who received antiretroviral therapy. CDR3 coding DNA: TGCGCCAGCAGCTTGGGTGGCGTTAAGACTGGAAACACCATATATTTT. Its translation: CASSLGGVKTGNTIYF.